This record covers a single TCR beta chain. TCRdb's copy holds only in-frame clones and misses some; the assay was immunoSEQ multiplex PCR. The sample shows about 160,000 clones, roughly 90% of them seen only once. These data come from a study of blood T cell repertoires in COVID-19. Background on the study: Samples came from the United States, Italy and Spain, spanning acute and convalescent COVID-19. Sources were T cells, B-cell-depleted T cells, or PBMCs; the material itself was cDNA or gDNA.

CDR1 and CDR2 from the germline V gene are LNHDA and SQIVND (reference sequence). V lost 5 bases and J 7 bases, leaving 20 bases between the germline ends. The CDR3 is 15 amino acids. The TCR was taken from a man between 18 and 29 years old with acute or convalescent COVID-19. The chain links TRBV19 to TRBJ1-1; no definite D call. What was sequenced was peripheral blood. CDR3 sequence reads: CASSPSPGSSLEAFF. Written as DNA, the CDR3 is TGTGCCAGTAGTCCCTCCCCGGGGTCGTCGCTTGAAGCTTTCTTT. The full variable domain, completed using reference TRBV19 and TRBJ1-1, is DGGITQSPKYLFRKEGQNVTLSCEQNLNHDAMYWYRQDPGQGLRLIYYSQIVNDFQKGDIAEGYSVSREKKESFPLTVTSAQKNPTAFYLCASSPSPGSSLEAFFGQGTRLTVV.